This TCR beta chain was recorded in a study of cytomegalovirus exposure and HLA in healthy donors. Looking at the study overall: Earlier work reported 90 million to 120 million unique TCR beta sequences from about 179 million T cells. Study-level findings and limits: Prediction of most subjects' HLA-A and HLA-B alleles by TCR beta sequences was reportedly accurate. It was likely that a cluster of highly shared sequence variants was a sequencing artifact. Later analysis identified a missense DCLRE1C variant that was linked to TCR beta V- and J-gene trimming.

13 Jbeta primers and 60 Vbeta primers were used for the PCR. The table came from immunoSEQ multiplex PCR; TCRdb's copy has only in-frame clones and leaves some out. The sample shows under 200,000 clones, approximately 62% of them seen only once. Between the trimmed V and J ends, which lost 5 bases and 4 bases, there was a span of 17 bases. This CDR3 has 15 residues. Germline lookup yields CDR1 SGHAT and CDR2 FQNNGV. For this clone: Its antigen is as yet unknown.

The receptor's source is a man aged 45 to 65 in good health and CMV-seronegative. Sample: PBMCs. The chain couples TRBV11-2 to TRBJ1-1; maybe TRBD1 (6 bases). The DNA for the CDR3 is TGTGCCAGCAGCGCTCCCGGGGGGGGCGGCACTGAAGCTTTCTTT. Translated, it gives CASSAPGGGGTEAFF.